This entry concerns a single T cell receptor beta chain. Its antigen is as yet unknown. This entry comes from a study of shared clonotypes between healthy human individuals. Only CD45RO-negative cells positively selected for CCR7 counted as naive CD8 cells, so terminally differentiated effector memory CD45RA+ cells were excluded. Deletions cut 1 base from V and 2 bases from J, with 9 bases between. Germline V gene lookup returns CDR1 SGHRS and CDR2 YFSETQ. This CDR3 comprises 14 residues. Study results and caveats: Limited genetic and exposure-history diversity came from having few donors. Although depth was large, rarefaction showed that sequencing of the sorted subsets was incomplete.

This was a deep-level run. The repertoire was sequenced with immunoSEQ multiplex PCR; TCRdb's copy has only in-frame clones and lacks some. The sample contains some 2.1 million clones, over 85% of which appear only once. The specimen was naive CD8+ T cells from PBMCs. This TCR derives from a man younger than 35 in good health. Some clones in this sample may be carry-over from other donors' samples. The chain combines TRBV5-1 with TRBJ1-1, with D possibly being TRBD1 (5 bases). The DNA for the CDR3 is TGCGCCAGCAGCTTGTTGAGGGGTAACACTGAAGCTTTCTTT. It is translated as CASSLLRGNTEAFF. Based on the CDR3 plus reference TRBV5-1 and TRBJ1-1, the full variable domain is KAGVTQTPRYLIKTRGQQVTLSCSPISGHRSVSWYQQTPGQGLQFLFEYFSETQRNKGNFPGRFSGRQFSNSRSEMNVSTLELGDSALYLCASSLLRGNTEAFFGQGTRLTVV.